This TCR beta chain was observed in a study of human T cells and chemical hapten exposure. Indicated time point: pre-sensitization, week 0. The treatment was: therapeutic diphenylcyclopropenone sensitization with weekly scalp DPC. This clonotype appeared many times. V was clipped by 1 base and J by 0 bases, with 19 bases between them. This CDR3 is built from 19 residues. From germline, CDR1 is KGHSH and CDR2 LQKENI. TCRdb re-analysed the RACE reads in MiXCR, keeping a single row per CDR3 protein. Of roughly 110,000 distinct CDR3 sequences listed, less than 15% are singletons. This receptor was obtained from a woman aged 45-60 years with alopecia areata. Some clones in this sample may be carry-over from other donors' samples. Sample: whole blood, taken in connection with sensitization to the hapten diphenylcyclopropenone (DPC). This rearrangement joins TRBV18 to TRBJ1-3, with a weak D call TRBD1 (5 bases). CDR3 residues: CASSPRGSSSHSSGNTIYF. The CDR3, as DNA: TGTGCCAGCTCACCACGGGGCTCGAGTTCACACAGCTCTGGAAACACCATATATTTT.